These T cell receptor beta chains were read from a single sample in a study of naive and memory T cell subsets. TCRdb reprocessed the UMI-ligation and nested PCR reads via MiXCR and lists one record per CDR3 protein. The sample gives roughly 150,000 distinct CDR3 sequences, roughly 22% of which show up once; 0.095% to 0.12% is in the top ten. The sample consisted of naive CD4+ T cells from blood. These receptors all come from a human donor in good health. The CDR3 runs from the conserved cysteine through the conserved F or W. Each record gives: D gene, CDR3 length, J gene, clone size, V gene, CDR3 protein, CDR3 DNA. The D gene is left open where the match is weak. Clone size is given for some rows only: seen once, a few or many times, or a class if the clone is expanded.

TRBD2	16	TRBJ2-7	few	TRBV20-1	CSARTSGRARVYEQYF	TGCAGTGCTAGGACTAGCGGGAGGGCCAGGGTCTACGAGCAGTACTTC
.	14	TRBJ1-3	few	TRBV10-3	CAIEGTPSGNTIYF	TGTGCCATCGAGGGGACACCCTCTGGAAACACCATATATTTT
TRBD2	15	TRBJ2-1	many	TRBV19	CASSPSGSSYNEQFF	TGTGCCAGTAGTCCCAGCGGGAGCTCCTACAATGAGCAGTTCTTC
.	16	TRBJ2-4	many	TRBV10-3	CAISERETIAKNIQYF	TGTGCCATCAGTGAGAGGGAGACGATAGCCAAAAACATTCAGTACTTC
.	15	TRBJ1-1	.	TRBV7-8	CASSPTPLMNTEAFF	TGTGCCAGCAGCCCTACCCCCCTGATGAACACTGAAGCTTTCTTT
TRBD2	16	TRBJ2-1	few	TRBV11-2	CASSSRVSSGSNEQFF	TGTGCCAGCAGCTCAAGAGTGTCTAGCGGGAGTAATGAGCAGTTCTTC
.	18	TRBJ2-3	few	TRBV12-3/TRBV12-4	CASSLMSVVGHLTDTQYF	TGTGCCAGCAGTTTAATGTCTGTGGTGGGACACCTCACAGATACGCAGTATTTT
TRBD1	17	TRBJ1-4	.	TRBV24-1	CATSDGADRGPFGKLFF	TGTGCCACCAGTGACGGAGCCGACAGGGGGCCGTTTGGAAAACTGTTTTTT
.	14	TRBJ1-1	.	TRBV29-1	CSAQTVEGASEAFF	TGCAGCGCCCAGACTGTGGAAGGAGCGTCTGAAGCTTTCTTT
.	14	TRBJ1-5	.	TRBV2	CASSVGANNQPQHF	TGTGCCAGCAGTGTCGGGGCGAACAATCAGCCCCAGCATTTT
.	16	TRBJ1-4	.	TRBV7-2	CASSLVGGGLSEKLFF	TGTGCCAGCAGCTTAGTAGGGGGGGGGTTGAGTGAAAAACTGTTTTTT
.	13	TRBJ2-3	.	TRBV20-1	CSARGTLGDTQYF	TGCAGTGCTAGAGGGACTCTAGGGGATACGCAGTATTTT
TRBD1	17	TRBJ1-1	.	TRBV6-2/TRBV6-3	CASSYPRTGEPNTEAFF	TGTGCCAGCAGTTACCCGCGGACAGGGGAGCCGAACACTGAAGCTTTCTTT
.	14	TRBJ1-2	.	TRBV19	CASAEGPANYGYTF	TGTGCCAGCGCCGAGGGACCGGCTAACTATGGCTACACCTTC
.	16	TRBJ1-6	few	TRBV5-1	CASSRLRSGGNSPLHF	TGCGCCAGCAGCCGGTTAAGGTCCGGGGGGAATTCACCCCTCCACTTT
.	15	TRBJ2-7	many	TRBV5-1	CATKETPKVGSEQYF	TGCGCCACCAAAGAAACACCGAAGGTCGGCAGCGAGCAGTACTTC
.	14	TRBJ2-3	.	TRBV20-1	CSAETMGGPVTQYF	TGCAGTGCCGAGACTATGGGAGGCCCGGTTACGCAGTATTTT
.	15	TRBJ2-7	many	TRBV9	CASSPRGTGFSEQYF	TGTGCCAGCAGCCCGAGGGGGACGGGGTTCAGCGAGCAGTACTTC
.	15	TRBJ2-7	few	TRBV24-1	CATSSTLAMAYEQYF	TGTGCCACCAGTTCTACTTTAGCGATGGCCTACGAGCAGTACTTC
.	16	TRBJ1-6	once	TRBV20-1	CSASGGAGVGNSPLHF	TGCAGTGCTAGTGGGGGGGCAGGGGTCGGGAATTCACCCCTCCACTTT
TRBD2	14	TRBJ2-1	few	TRBV6-5	CASRPSGSNNEQFF	TGTGCCAGCAGGCCTAGCGGTAGTAACAATGAGCAGTTCTTC
TRBD1	15	TRBJ1-5	few	TRBV28	CASSSPGTGNQPQHF	TGTGCCAGCAGTTCACCCGGGACAGGAAATCAGCCCCAGCATTTT
TRBD1	15	TRBJ2-7	few	TRBV20-1	CSARDPWTGGYEQYF	TGCAGTGCTAGAGATCCTTGGACAGGGGGCTACGAGCAGTACTTC
.	14	TRBJ2-7	.	TRBV28	CASTTRGWTYEQYF	TGTGCCAGCACGACGAGGGGATGGACCTACGAGCAGTACTTC
TRBD1	18	TRBJ1-5	.	TRBV7-8	CASSPEGASLILNQPQHF	TGTGCCAGCAGCCCCGAGGGGGCCAGTCTAATTTTAAATCAGCCCCAGCATTTT
.	15	TRBJ1-1	.	TRBV5-1	CASSLYPGRTPEAFF	TGCGCCAGCAGCTTGTACCCAGGGAGGACCCCTGAAGCTTTCTTT
.	15	TRBJ2-5	few	TRBV20-1	CSAPHVATGQETQYF	TGCAGTGCTCCACACGTTGCTACGGGCCAAGAGACCCAGTACTTC
.	14	TRBJ1-2	once	TRBV12-3/TRBV12-4	CASSFARAGNGYTF	TGTGCCAGCAGTTTCGCCAGGGCGGGGAATGGCTACACCTTC
TRBD1	13	TRBJ2-3	many	TRBV7-2	CASSPQGTDTQYF	TGTGCCAGCAGCCCACAGGGGACAGATACGCAGTATTTT
.	15	TRBJ1-4	.	TRBV20-1	CSASWSRGFGEKLFF	TGCAGTGCTAGCTGGTCGAGGGGATTCGGTGAAAAACTGTTTTTT
.	14	TRBJ2-7	.	TRBV20-1	CSAQNGTVTYEQYF	TGCAGTGCTCAGAACGGGACTGTAACCTACGAGCAGTACTTC
.	14	TRBJ2-2	once	TRBV15	CATSRRREARELFF	TGTGCCACCAGCAGACGTCGGGAAGCCCGGGAGCTGTTTTTT
.	15	TRBJ1-1	few	TRBV18	CASSLDKGLDTEAFF	TGTGCCAGCTCCCTCGACAAAGGGCTGGACACTGAAGCTTTCTTT
.	17	TRBJ1-2	few	TRBV3-1	CASSPEGWQVLNYGYTF	TGTGCCAGCAGCCCCGAGGGTTGGCAGGTCCTTAACTATGGCTACACCTTC
TRBD1	14	TRBJ1-1	.	TRBV2	CASTASRDRGKAFF	TGTGCCAGCACCGCGAGTAGGGACAGGGGTAAAGCTTTCTTT
TRBD2	21	TRBJ2-1	.	TRBV24-1	CATSAPSPRPGREGAYNEQFF	TGTGCCACCAGTGCCCCGTCCCCGAGGCCCGGGCGGGAGGGAGCCTACAATGAGCAGTTCTTC
TRBD2	24	TRBJ2-7	.	TRBV12-3/TRBV12-4	CASSLKGTSAGWGRMGLESYEQYF	TGTGCCAGCAGTTTAAAAGGGACTAGCGCCGGTTGGGGCCGGATGGGGTTAGAATCCTACGAGCAGTACTTC
TRBD1	13	TRBJ2-7	few	TRBV29-1	CSVGGQGVYEQYF	TGCAGCGTTGGGGGACAGGGGGTATACGAGCAGTACTTC
.	15	TRBJ1-5	.	TRBV6-1	CASSGGGRRNQPQHF	TGTGCCAGCAGTGGGGGAGGACGGAGGAATCAGCCCCAGCATTTT
TRBD2	15	TRBJ2-1	.	TRBV29-1	CSVAAGLAGDNEQFF	TGCAGCGTGGCGGCGGGACTAGCGGGGGACAATGAGCAGTTCTTC
TRBD1	16	TRBJ2-1	many	TRBV29-1	CSVLINPGQGHGEQFF	TGCAGCGTTCTAATTAATCCGGGACAGGGGCATGGTGAGCAGTTCTTC
.	14	TRBJ1-1	.	TRBV27	CASSLSHKNTEAFF	TGTGCCAGCAGTTTATCCCACAAAAACACTGAAGCTTTCTTT
TRBD2	16	TRBJ2-7	few	TRBV5-1	CASSHFLLAGVNEQYF	TGCGCCAGCAGCCACTTTTTATTAGCGGGAGTGAACGAGCAGTACTTC
.	10	TRBJ1-3	.	TRBV12-3/TRBV12-4	CASREADLYF	TGTGCCAGCAGGGAGGCAGACCTATATTTT
TRBD1	14	TRBJ2-7	.	TRBV20-1	CSAREGQGLQKQYF	TGCAGTGCTAGAGAGGGACAGGGTCTTCAAAAGCAGTACTTC
.	14	TRBJ2-7	few	TRBV28	CASSFPRISYEQYF	TGTGCCAGCAGTTTCCCGCGGATCTCCTACGAGCAGTACTTC
TRBD2	15	TRBJ2-2	many	TRBV10-3	CAISAIAGGTGELFF	TGTGCCATCAGTGCCATAGCGGGAGGCACCGGGGAGCTGTTTTTT
.	14	TRBJ1-1	few	TRBV5-4	CASSPGQMNTEAFF	TGTGCCAGCAGCCCCGGACAGATGAACACTGAAGCTTTCTTT
TRBD2	16	TRBJ2-1	few	TRBV20-1	CSLRPGGSIGAHEQFF	TGCAGTCTCAGACCGGGAGGCTCAATTGGGGCGCATGAGCAGTTCTTC
.	14	TRBJ1-3	.	TRBV12-3/TRBV12-4	CASSVSEGGNTIYF	TGTGCCAGCAGCGTCTCGGAGGGGGGAAACACCATATATTTT
.	13	TRBJ2-1	.	TRBV12-3/TRBV12-4	CASSWTASMSQFF	TGTGCCAGCAGTTGGACAGCCTCAATGAGTCAGTTCTTC
TRBD2	15	TRBJ2-5	.	TRBV29-1	CSAPSGRGSWETQYF	TGCAGCGCCCCTAGCGGGAGGGGATCGTGGGAGACCCAGTACTTC